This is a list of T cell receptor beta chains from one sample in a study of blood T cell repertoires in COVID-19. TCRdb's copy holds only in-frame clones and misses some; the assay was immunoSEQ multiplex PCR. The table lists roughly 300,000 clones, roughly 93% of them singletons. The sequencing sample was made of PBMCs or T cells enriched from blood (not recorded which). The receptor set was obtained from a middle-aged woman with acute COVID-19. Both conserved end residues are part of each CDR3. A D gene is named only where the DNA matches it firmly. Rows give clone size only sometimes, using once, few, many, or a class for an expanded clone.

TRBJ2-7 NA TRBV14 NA CASSQSGGRGYEQYF TGTGCCAGCAGCCAGAGCGGAGGCAGGGGCTACGAGCAGTACTTC
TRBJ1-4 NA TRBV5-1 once CASRINRDYNEKLFF TGCGCCAGCAGAATAAACAGGGATTATAATGAAAAACTGTTTTTT
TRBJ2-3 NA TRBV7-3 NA CASSRSTGRTDTQYF TGTGCCAGCAGCAGATCGACAGGTCGCACAGATACGCAGTATTTT
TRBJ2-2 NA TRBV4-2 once CASSSGRGGLLTGELFF TGTGCCAGCAGCTCGGGGAGAGGGGGTCTTCTGACCGGGGAGCTGTTTTTT
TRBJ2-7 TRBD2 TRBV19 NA CASSTSGGALYEQYF TGTGCCAGTAGTACCAGCGGGGGGGCCCTCTACGAGCAGTACTTC
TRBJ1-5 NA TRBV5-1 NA CASSLTGSENQPQHF TGCGCCAGCAGCTTGACAGGGAGTGAGAATCAGCCCCAGCATTTT
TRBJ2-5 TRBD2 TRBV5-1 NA CASKNGGTQETQYF TGCGCCAGCAAGAACGGGGGGACCCAAGAGACCCAGTACTTC
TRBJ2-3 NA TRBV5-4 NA CASTFRDTQYF TGTGCCAGCACCTTCCGGGATACGCAGTATTTT
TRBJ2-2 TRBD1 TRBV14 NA CASSQKTGSGTGELFF TGTGCCAGCAGCCAAAAGACAGGGAGCGGCACCGGGGAGCTGTTTTTT
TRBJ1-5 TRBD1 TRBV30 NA CAWSATGTGGFQPQHF TGTGCCTGGAGTGCGACCGGGACAGGGGGCTTTCAGCCCCAGCATTTT
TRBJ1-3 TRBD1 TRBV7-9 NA CASSWDRASGNTIYF TGTGCCAGCAGCTGGGACAGAGCCTCTGGAAACACCATATATTTT
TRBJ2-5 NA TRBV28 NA CASSFYGTASGETQYF TGTGCCAGCAGTTTTTACGGTACAGCCTCAGGGGAGACCCAGTACTTC
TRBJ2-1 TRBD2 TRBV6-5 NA CASRRLAGHEQFF TGTGCCAGCAGAAGACTAGCGGGACATGAGCAGTTCTTC
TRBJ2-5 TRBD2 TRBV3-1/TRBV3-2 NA CASSHPTSVQETQYF TGTGCCAGCAGCCATCCCACTAGCGTCCAAGAGACCCAGTACTTC
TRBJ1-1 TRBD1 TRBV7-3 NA CASSSTGVNTEAFF TGTGCCAGCAGCTCGACAGGGGTTAACACTGAAGCTTTCTTT
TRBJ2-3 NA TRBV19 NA CASRSGHTVQYF TGTGCCAGTAGATCAGGGCACACAGTCCAGTATTTT
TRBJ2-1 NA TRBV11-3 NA CASSLRQSSYNEQFF TGTGCCAGCAGCTTGAGACAGAGCTCCTACAATGAGCAGTTCTTC
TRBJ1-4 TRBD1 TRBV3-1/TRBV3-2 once CASSLGTGGVKLFF TGTGCCAGCAGCCTCGGGACAGGGGGGGTAAAACTGTTTTTT
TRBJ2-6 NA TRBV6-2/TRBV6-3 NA CASSFTTVTGANVLTF TGTGCCAGCAGTTTTACCACGGTGACTGGGGCCAACGTCCTGACTTTC
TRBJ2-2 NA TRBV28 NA CASSPPGSNTGELFF TGTGCCAGCAGTCCTCCGGGTTCGAACACCGGGGAGCTGTTTTTT
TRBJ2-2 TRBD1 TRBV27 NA CASRPDRALSGELFF TGTGCCAGCAGACCGGACAGGGCTCTCTCCGGGGAGCTGTTTTTT
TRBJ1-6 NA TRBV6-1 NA CASSEDDSSYNSPLHF TGTGCCAGCAGTGAAGATGACAGCTCTTATAATTCACCCCTCCACTTT
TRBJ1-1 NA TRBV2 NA CASSAGTYGVTEAFF TGTGCCAGCAGCGCCGGGACATACGGAGTCACTGAAGCTTTCTTT
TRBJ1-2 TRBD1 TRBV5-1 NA CASSPAPGTGASGYTF TGCGCCAGCAGCCCAGCCCCCGGGACAGGGGCGAGTGGCTACACCTTC
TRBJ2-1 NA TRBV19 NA CASSLWSGGLYNEQFF TGTGCCAGTAGTCTCTGGTCAGGGGGGCTTTACAATGAGCAGTTCTTC
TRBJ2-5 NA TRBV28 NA CASSFSRSQGRETQYF TGTGCCAGCAGTTTCAGCAGGTCCCAGGGGAGAGAGACCCAGTACTTC
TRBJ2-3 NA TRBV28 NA CASSRQVGTDTQYF TGTGCCAGCAGCCGTCAGGTTGGTACAGATACGCAGTATTTT
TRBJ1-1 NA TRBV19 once CASSIERLAANTEAFF TGTGCCAGTAGTATAGAAAGGCTCGCGGCGAACACTGAAGCTTTCTTT
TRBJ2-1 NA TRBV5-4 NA CASSLAGVSSYNEQFF TGTGCCAGCAGCTTGGCCGGGGTGAGCTCCTACAATGAGCAGTTCTTC
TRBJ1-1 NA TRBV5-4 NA CASSLGGGRLNTEAFF TGTGCCAGCAGCTTGGGGGGGGGCAGACTAAACACTGAAGCTTTCTTT
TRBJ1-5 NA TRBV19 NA CASNTGNQPQHF TGTGCCAGTAATACAGGTAATCAGCCCCAGCATTTT
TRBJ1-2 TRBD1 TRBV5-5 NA CASSSLRQGYGYTF TGTGCCAGCAGCTCACTACGACAGGGCTATGGCTACACCTTC
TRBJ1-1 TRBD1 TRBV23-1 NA CASSRPPGPDRRAFF TGCGCCAGCAGCCGACCCCCCGGACCGGACAGGAGAGCTTTCTTT
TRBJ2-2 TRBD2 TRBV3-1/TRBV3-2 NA CASSQVTSGSPGELFF TGTGCCAGCAGCCAAGTAACTAGCGGGTCACCCGGGGAGCTGTTTTTT
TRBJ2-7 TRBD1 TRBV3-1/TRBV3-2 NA CASSPTTGGYEQYF TGTGCCAGCAGCCCCACGACAGGGGGCTACGAGCAGTACTTC
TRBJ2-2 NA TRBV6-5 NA CASGRRRYTGELFF TGTGCCAGCGGAAGGAGGAGGTACACCGGGGAGCTGTTTTTT
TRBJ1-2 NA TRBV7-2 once CASRPTGNYGYTF TGTGCCAGCAGGCCCACAGGGAACTATGGCTACACCTTC
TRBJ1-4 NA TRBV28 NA CASKFQGLGKLFF TGTGCCAGCAAATTCCAGGGGTTGGGAAAACTGTTTTTT
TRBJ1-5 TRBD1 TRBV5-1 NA CASSSQPSTGYDNQPQHF TGCGCCAGCAGCTCCCAACCATCGACAGGGTATGACAATCAGCCCCAGCATTTT
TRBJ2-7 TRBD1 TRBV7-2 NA CASSLGQGAYEQYF TGTGCCAGCAGTTTGGGACAGGGGGCCTACGAGCAGTACTTC
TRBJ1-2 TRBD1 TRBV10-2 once CASSETRGHGYTF TGCGCCAGCAGTGAGACGAGGGGGCACGGCTACACCTTC
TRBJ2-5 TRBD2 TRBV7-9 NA CASSLAGTSGGTQYF TGTGCCAGCAGCTTAGCCGGGACCTCGGGAGGGACCCAGTACTTC
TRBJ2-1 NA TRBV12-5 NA CASGLDGLPERRFF TGTGCTAGTGGTTTGGACGGACTACCCGAACGTCGGTTCTTC
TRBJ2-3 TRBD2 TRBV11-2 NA CASSLNLAETDTQYF TGTGCCAGCAGCTTAAATCTAGCGGAAACAGATACGCAGTATTTT
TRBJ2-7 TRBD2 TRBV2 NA CASNERELYEQYF TGTGCCAGCAATGAGCGGGAGTTATACGAGCAGTACTTC
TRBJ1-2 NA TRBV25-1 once CASSEYLGADKNYGYTF TGTGCCAGCAGTGAATATTTAGGGGCTGACAAGAACTATGGCTACACCTTC
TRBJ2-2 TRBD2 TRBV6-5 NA CASRTSGTGELFF TGTGCCAGCAGGACTAGCGGCACCGGGGAGCTGTTTTTT
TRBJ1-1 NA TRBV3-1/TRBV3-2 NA CASSRLGNTEAFF TGTGCCAGCAGCAGACTAGGGAACACTGAAGCTTTCTTT
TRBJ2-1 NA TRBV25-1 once CASKDTAYNEQFF TGTGCCAGCAAGGACACGGCGTACAATGAGCAGTTCTTC
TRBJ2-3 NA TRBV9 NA CASSASAHSTDTQYF TGTGCCAGCAGCGCAAGTGCGCACAGCACAGATACGCAGTATTTT
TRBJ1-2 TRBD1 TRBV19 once CASSIGDRSYGYTF TGTGCCAGTAGTATCGGGGACAGGAGCTATGGCTACACCTTC
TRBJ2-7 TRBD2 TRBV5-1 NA CASSLTSGYEQYF TGCGCCAGCAGCTTGACTAGCGGCTACGAGCAGTACTTC
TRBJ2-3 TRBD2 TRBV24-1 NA CATSDLQGSGTLHAAQYF TGTGCCACCAGTGATTTGCAGGGCAGCGGGACCTTACACGCGGCGCAGTATTTT
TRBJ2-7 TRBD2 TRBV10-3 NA CATGLAETYEQYF TGTGCCACAGGACTAGCGGAGACCTACGAGCAGTACTTC
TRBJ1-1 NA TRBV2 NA CASSGRGPNTEAFF TGTGCCAGCAGTGGGCGGGGCCCGAACACTGAAGCTTTCTTT
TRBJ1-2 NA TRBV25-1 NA CASSEGGYGYTF TGTGCCAGCAGTGAAGGCGGCTATGGCTACACCTTC
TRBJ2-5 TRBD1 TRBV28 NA CASRQQGNQETQYF TGTGCCAGCCGTCAACAGGGGAACCAAGAGACCCAGTACTTC